Listed below are T cell receptor beta chains from one sample, sequenced in a study of blood T cell repertoires in COVID-19. Measured with immunoSEQ multiplex PCR; TCRdb has only the in-frame clones, and not every one. The sample lists 200,000 or so clones, around 80% occurring once. Specimen: peripheral blood. The receptors here all came from a woman in her 70s with acute or convalescent COVID-19. Both conserved end residues are part of each CDR3. Fields, in order: J gene, clone size, D gene, V gene, CDR3 protein, CDR3 DNA. D genes are given only for firm matches. Clone size appears in some rows only: once, few, many, or a class for an expanded clone.

j_call: TRBJ2-3; clone_size: -; d_call: TRBD2; v_call: TRBV29-1; cdr3_aa: CSAGTSSGSTDTQYF; cdr3_nt: TGCAGCGCTGGGACATCTAGCGGGAGTACAGATACGCAGTATTTT
j_call: TRBJ1-2; clone_size: -; d_call: -; v_call: TRBV20-1; cdr3_aa: CSASWDNGYGYTF; cdr3_nt: TGCAGTGCTAGTTGGGACAACGGTTATGGCTACACCTTC
j_call: TRBJ2-7; clone_size: -; d_call: TRBD1; v_call: TRBV29-1; cdr3_aa: CSIRDRGYEQYF; cdr3_nt: TGCAGCATCCGGGACAGGGGCTACGAGCAGTACTTC
j_call: TRBJ2-1; clone_size: -; d_call: TRBD2; v_call: TRBV28; cdr3_aa: CASSPSGLAESSLTYNEQFF; cdr3_nt: TGTGCCAGCAGTCCCAGCGGACTAGCGGAGTCTTCATTAACCTACAATGAGCAGTTCTTC
j_call: TRBJ1-6; clone_size: -; d_call: -; v_call: TRBV14; cdr3_aa: CASSPQAGAGNSPLHF; cdr3_nt: TGTGCCAGCAGCCCCCAAGCCGGGGCGGGAAATTCACCCCTCCACTTT
j_call: TRBJ1-2; clone_size: -; d_call: -; v_call: TRBV11-2; cdr3_aa: CASSLVLGDGYTF; cdr3_nt: TGTGCCAGCAGCTTAGTCTTAGGGGATGGCTACACCTTC
j_call: TRBJ1-1; clone_size: -; d_call: -; v_call: TRBV27; cdr3_aa: CASSLTDRDNTEAFF; cdr3_nt: TGTGCCAGCAGTTTAACGGACAGAGATAACACTGAAGCTTTCTTT
j_call: TRBJ2-1; clone_size: -; d_call: TRBD1; v_call: TRBV9; cdr3_aa: CASSVVQGAYNEQFF; cdr3_nt: TGTGCCAGCAGCGTAGTACAGGGGGCCTACAATGAGCAGTTCTTC
j_call: TRBJ1-5; clone_size: -; d_call: -; v_call: TRBV28; cdr3_aa: CASSFSGQPQHF; cdr3_nt: TGTGCCAGCAGTTTTAGCGGTCAGCCCCAGCATTTT
j_call: TRBJ2-1; clone_size: few; d_call: TRBD2; v_call: TRBV14; cdr3_aa: CASSQILAGGYEEQFF; cdr3_nt: TGTGCCAGCAGCCAAATACTAGCGGGAGGGTATGAGGAGCAGTTCTTC
j_call: TRBJ2-7; clone_size: -; d_call: -; v_call: TRBV30; cdr3_aa: CAWSVRGRIYEQYF; cdr3_nt: TGTGCCTGGAGTGTACGCGGGCGAATCTACGAGCAGTACTTC
j_call: TRBJ1-2; clone_size: few; d_call: -; v_call: TRBV21-1; cdr3_aa: CASSKEGVDRGLFGHNGYTF; cdr3_nt: TGTGCCAGCAGCAAAGAGGGGGTCGACAGGGGGCTTTTCGGTCACAATGGCTACACCTTC
j_call: TRBJ1-1; clone_size: few; d_call: -; v_call: TRBV24-1; cdr3_aa: CATSAEPNTEAFF; cdr3_nt: TGTGCCACCAGTGCCGAGCCAAACACTGAAGCTTTCTTT
j_call: TRBJ2-7; clone_size: once; d_call: TRBD1; v_call: TRBV28; cdr3_aa: CASSPPGGTGKEQYF; cdr3_nt: TGTGCCAGCAGTCCGCCTGGGGGGACAGGGAAAGAGCAGTACTTC
j_call: TRBJ1-1; clone_size: -; d_call: -; v_call: TRBV6-5; cdr3_aa: CASSYSGREDTEAFF; cdr3_nt: TGTGCCAGCAGTTACTCGGGCAGGGAGGACACTGAAGCTTTCTTT
j_call: TRBJ1-3; clone_size: -; d_call: TRBD1; v_call: TRBV10-3; cdr3_aa: CAISVSGQGNTIYF; cdr3_nt: TGTGCCATCAGTGTCTCGGGACAGGGGAACACCATATATTTT
j_call: TRBJ1-5; clone_size: -; d_call: -; v_call: TRBV11-2; cdr3_aa: CATELGGERRNQPQHF; cdr3_nt: TGTGCCACCGAACTAGGGGGGGAGCGTCGCAATCAGCCCCAGCATTTT
j_call: TRBJ2-2; clone_size: -; d_call: TRBD1; v_call: TRBV7-2; cdr3_aa: CASSSQGRWYTGELFF; cdr3_nt: TGTGCCAGCAGCTCACAGGGGAGATGGTACACCGGGGAGCTGTTTTTT